This T cell receptor (beta chain) was sequenced in a study of high-grade serous ovarian cancer treatment subgroups. In the study overall: Samples averaged 14,192 reads and several thousand unique TCR beta rearrangements.

Findings of the study overall: TCR clonal relatedness correlated positively with neoantigen level. Without spatial data, bulk sequencing limits insight into HGSC tumor diversity.

Generated by immunoSEQ multiplex PCR, the TCRdb table keeps only in-frame clones and is missing some. The sample lists some 6,200 clones, about 80% occurring once. The tumor samples were collected prior to definitive surgery or chemotherapy. This CDR3 comprises 12 residues. V gave up 5 bases and J gave up 6 bases, with 11 bases separating them. Germline CDR1 is LNHDA and CDR2 is SQIVND (reference sequence). Turning to this clone: Antigen specificity is unknown.

The source is a human donor with high-grade serous ovarian cancer. Sequencing was done on a sample of tumor tissue. The chain uses TRBV19 and TRBJ2-7; D is perhaps TRBD1 or TRBD2 (6 bases each). In DNA, the CDR3 is TGTGCCAGTAGTCCGGGGGCGGGCGAGCAGTACTTC. The encoded protein is CASSPGAGEQYF. Complete variable domain (other parts from reference TRBV19 and TRBJ2-7): DGGITQSPKYLFRKEGQNVTLSCEQNLNHDAMYWYRQDPGQGLRLIYYSQIVNDFQKGDIAEGYSVSREKKESFPLTVTSAQKNPTAFYLCASSPGAGEQYFGPGTRLTVT.